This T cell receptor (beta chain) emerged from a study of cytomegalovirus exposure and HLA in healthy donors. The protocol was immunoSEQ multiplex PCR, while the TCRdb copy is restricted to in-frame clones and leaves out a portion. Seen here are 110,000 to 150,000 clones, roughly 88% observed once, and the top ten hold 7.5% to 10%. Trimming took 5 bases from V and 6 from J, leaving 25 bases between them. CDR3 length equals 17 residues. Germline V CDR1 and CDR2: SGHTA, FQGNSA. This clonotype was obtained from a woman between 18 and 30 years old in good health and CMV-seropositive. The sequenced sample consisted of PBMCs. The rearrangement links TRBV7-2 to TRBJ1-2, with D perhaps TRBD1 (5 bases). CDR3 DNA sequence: TGTGCCAGCAGCCCTTCGGGTGCGTCAGGGCCGTCTGATGGCTACACCTTC. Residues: CASSPSGASGPSDGYTF.